The entry below describes one T cell receptor (beta chain). These data originate in a study of blood T cell repertoires in COVID-19. Turning to the study itself: The United States, Italy and Spain supplied acute and convalescent COVID-19 samples. Sources were T cells, B-cell-depleted T cells, or PBMCs; the material itself was cDNA or gDNA.

Original processing notes: Researchers report that nucleated cell counts were estimated from reference gene primer amplification. Some clones are missing from TCRdb's copy, which holds only in-frame ones; the method was immunoSEQ multiplex PCR. Clone size and the V and J calls come from that table; the DNA yielded D and trimming. The sample holds about 250,000 clones; about 88% are singletons and the top ten take 2% to 2.5%. Losses at the gene ends were 2 bases for V and 5 bases for J; bases not matched to a gene: 10. Germline values: CDR1 SGHTA, CDR2 FQGNSA. CDR3 length equals 16 residues. This chain connects TRBV7-2 to TRBJ2-7, with 9 bases aligning to TRBD1. The sample comprised peripheral blood. The receptor was derived from a woman between 35 and 50 years old who had recovered from COVID-19. This chain's CDR3 is CASSLKPGQGGNEQYF. CDR3 nucleotides: TGTGCCAGCAGCTTAAAACCGGGACAGGGTGGGAACGAGCAGTACTTC.